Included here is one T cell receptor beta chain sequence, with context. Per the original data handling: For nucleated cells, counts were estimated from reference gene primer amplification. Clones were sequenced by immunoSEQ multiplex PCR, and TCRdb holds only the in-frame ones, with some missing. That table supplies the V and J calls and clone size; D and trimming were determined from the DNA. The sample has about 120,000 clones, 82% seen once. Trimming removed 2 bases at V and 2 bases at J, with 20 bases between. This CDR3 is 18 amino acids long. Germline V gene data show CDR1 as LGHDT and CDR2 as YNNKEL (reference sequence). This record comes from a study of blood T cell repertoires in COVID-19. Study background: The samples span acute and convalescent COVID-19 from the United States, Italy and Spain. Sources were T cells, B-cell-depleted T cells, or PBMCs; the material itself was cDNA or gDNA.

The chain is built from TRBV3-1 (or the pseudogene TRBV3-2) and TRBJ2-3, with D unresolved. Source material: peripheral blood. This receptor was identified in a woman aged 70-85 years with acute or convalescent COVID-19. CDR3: CASSQPSTEFSVTDTQYF. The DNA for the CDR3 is TGTGCCAGCAGCCAACCTTCGACGGAGTTCTCTGTCACAGATACGCAGTATTTT.